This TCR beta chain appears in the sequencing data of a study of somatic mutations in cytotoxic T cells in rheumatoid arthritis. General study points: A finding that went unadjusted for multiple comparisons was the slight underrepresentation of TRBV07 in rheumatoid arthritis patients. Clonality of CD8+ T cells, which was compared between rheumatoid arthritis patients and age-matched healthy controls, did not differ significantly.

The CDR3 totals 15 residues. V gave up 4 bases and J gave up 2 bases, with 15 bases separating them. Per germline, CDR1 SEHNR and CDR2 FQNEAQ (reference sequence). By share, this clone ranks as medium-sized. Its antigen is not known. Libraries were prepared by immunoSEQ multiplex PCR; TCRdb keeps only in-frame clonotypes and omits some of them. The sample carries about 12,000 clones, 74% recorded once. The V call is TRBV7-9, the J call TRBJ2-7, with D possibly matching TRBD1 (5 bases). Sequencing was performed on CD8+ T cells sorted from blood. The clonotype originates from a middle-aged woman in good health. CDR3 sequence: CASSSPSGLPYEQYF. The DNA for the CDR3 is TGTGCCAGCAGCTCCCCCTCAGGGCTACCCTACGAGCAGTACTTC. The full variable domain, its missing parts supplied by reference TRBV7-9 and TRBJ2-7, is DTGVSQNPRHKITKRGQNVTFRCDPISEHNRLYWYRQTLGQGPEFLTYFQNEAQLEKSRLLSDRFSAERPKGSFSTLEIQRTEQGDSAMYLCASSSPSGLPYEQYFGPGTRLTVT.